The rows below give T cell receptor beta chains drawn from one sample of a study of T cells after yellow fever vaccination. One entry per CDR3 protein, called by TCRdb with MiXCR from the 5' RACE reads. The sample has hundreds of thousands of distinct CDR3 sequences, approximately 10% seen once; the top ten hold around 19%. The sequenced sample was PBMCs, obtained on the day of the first yellow fever vaccination. The source of these receptors is a man aged 18 to 30 who received the YFV17D yellow fever vaccine. Both conserved end residues are part of each CDR3. D genes are given only for firm matches. Size is omitted from some rows. Given values are once, few, many or a class for expanded clones.

V	J	D	size	DNA	CDR3
TRBV15	TRBJ1-1	.	.	TGTGCCACCAGCAGATCGTCTTTCGCTGAAGCTTTCTTT	CATSRSSFAEAFF
TRBV2	TRBJ2-5	TRBD1	.	TGTGCCAGCAGTGAATGGACAGGGCCCCAAGAGACCCAGTACTTC	CASSEWTGPQETQYF
TRBV12-3/TRBV12-4	TRBJ1-5	.	few	TGTGCCAGCAGTCCCCAGACAGGTGGCAATCAGCCCCAGCATTTT	CASSPQTGGNQPQHF
TRBV25-1	TRBJ2-5	.	.	TGTGCCAGCAGTGAATTAGGCAGCCAAGAGACCCAGTACTTC	CASSELGSQETQYF
TRBV7-9	TRBJ2-1	.	.	TGTGCCAGCAGCATGCCCCCCGGGGTCAATGAGCAGTTCTTC	CASSMPPGVNEQFF
TRBV7-8	TRBJ2-7	TRBD1	.	TGTGCCAGCAGCTTCCCCGGGACAGGGAGAAACGAGCAGTACTTC	CASSFPGTGRNEQYF
TRBV11-2	TRBJ2-2	TRBD2	few	TGTGCCAGCACCACGCCTAGCGGTAGCACCGGGGAGCTGTTTTTT	CASTTPSGSTGELFF
TRBV5-6	TRBJ2-5	TRBD2	.	TGTGCCAGCGCCCAGTCCCCAGGACTAGCGGCCGAGACCCAGTACTTC	CASAQSPGLAAETQYF
TRBV9	TRBJ2-3	.	few	TGTGCCAGCAGCGTACGACTGGGATCTTACGATACGCAGTATTTT	CASSVRLGSYDTQYF
TRBV4-2	TRBJ1-4	.	many	TGTGCCAGCAGCCAAGATCCGGGACTGTTTAATGAAAAACTGTTTTTT	CASSQDPGLFNEKLFF
TRBV7-2	TRBJ2-1	.	.	TGTGCCAGCAGCTTAGTTTGGGATTCCTACAATGAGCAGTTCTTC	CASSLVWDSYNEQFF
TRBV7-3	TRBJ2-7	TRBD2	few	TGTGCCAGCAGCTCGTCCGGGACTAGCGGCCCCTACGAGCAGTACTTC	CASSSSGTSGPYEQYF
TRBV7-9	TRBJ2-2	.	few	TGTGCCAGCAGAATACTCCTGCGGGGGCCGAACACCGGGGAGCTGTTTTTT	CASRILLRGPNTGELFF
TRBV4-3	TRBJ2-2	TRBD2	many	TGCGCCAGCAGCCAAGAACTAGCGGGGGCCGCGAGGACCGGGGAGCTGTTTTTT	CASSQELAGAARTGELFF
TRBV29-1	TRBJ2-1	.	.	TGCAGCGCCTGGGGGCAAGGGGGCAATGAGCAGTTCTTC	CSAWGQGGNEQFF
TRBV4-1	TRBJ1-5	.	few	TGCGCCAGCAGCCAAGAGCCCCTGGGGGGCAATCAGCCCCAGCATTTT	CASSQEPLGGNQPQHF
TRBV6-1	TRBJ1-5	.	few	TGTGCCAGCAGGACGCGTTACGCGGGGCCCCAGCATTTT	CASRTRYAGPQHF
TRBV10-3	TRBJ2-1	TRBD1	.	TGTGCCATCACCATGGGACAGGGCTCCTACAATGAGCAGTTCTTC	CAITMGQGSYNEQFF
TRBV7-2	TRBJ2-2	.	many	TGTGCCAGCAGCGTACAGGGATACGGGGAGCTGTTTTTT	CASSVQGYGELFF
TRBV5-1	TRBJ2-1	.	few	TGCGCCAGCAGCTTGGCCCCAGGGGCCCGGTCGGGGGAGCAGTTCTTC	CASSLAPGARSGEQFF
TRBV19	TRBJ2-7	.	many	TGTGCCAGTAGTCAACGGGCCGCAGGCGGGCAGTACTTC	CASSQRAAGGQYF
TRBV14	TRBJ2-3	.	.	TGTGCCAGCAGCCCGGCCGCGTTGACAGATACGCAGTATTTT	CASSPAALTDTQYF
TRBV4-1	TRBJ2-1	TRBD2	few	TGCGCCAGCAGCCAGGGACTAGCGGGGGTATACTCCTACAATGAGCAGTTCTTC	CASSQGLAGVYSYNEQFF
TRBV5-1	TRBJ2-1	TRBD1	.	TGCGCCAGCAGCATCGACCCGGGACAGGGGAATAATGAGCAGTTCTTC	CASSIDPGQGNNEQFF
TRBV6-5	TRBJ1-4	.	few	TGTGCCAGCAGTTCGGCCCAGGCCGCCGAAAAACTGTTTTTT	CASSSAQAAEKLFF
TRBV7-2	TRBJ2-5	.	few	TGTGCCAGCAGCTACGGGAATTCGGCACGAGAGACCCAGTACTTC	CASSYGNSARETQYF